Below are 21 T cell receptor beta chains sequenced from a single sample in a study of shared clonotypes between healthy human individuals. Produced via immunoSEQ multiplex PCR; TCRdb's table is partial and in-frame only. The sample holds about 490,000 clones, 75% to 85% seen once. The sample taken for sequencing was PBMCs. These receptors all stem from a woman in her forties in good health. Some clones in this sample may be carry-over from other donors' samples.

Many counts were recorded for this clone. The gene calls are TRBV2 and TRBJ2-1; TRBD2 agrees at 9 bases. The length of the CDR3 is 13 residues. V shed 5 bases and J 10 bases; nucleotides not matched to a gene: 6. From germline, CDR1 is SNHLY and CDR2 FYNNEI. CDR3 DNA: TGTGCCAGCAGTTTGATAGCGGGAGTAGAGCAGTTCTTC. Translated: CASSLIAGVEQFF.

This chain links TRBV7-9 with TRBJ2-3; 15 nucleotides line up with TRBD2. The ends lost 6 bases at V and 3 bases at J; junction bases unmatched: 10. CDR1 SEHNR and CDR2 FQNEAQ come from the germline V gene (reference sequence). The length of the CDR3 is 18 residues. Here the CDR3 reads CASSPQPGLAGGTDTQYF. CDR3 DNA: TGTGCCAGCAGTCCGCAGCCGGGACTAGCGGGAGGAACAGATACGCAGTATTTT.

This clone was observed a single time. The chain employs TRBV19 and TRBJ1-4, with D maybe TRBD1 (5 bases). V dropped 5 bases and J dropped 4 bases, with 11 bases sitting between them. CDR3 length: 14 residues. CDR1 and CDR2 (germline): LNHDA, SQIVND (reference sequence). CDR3 DNA: TGTGCCAGTAGTCGGGGCGGATATAATGAAAAACTGTTTTTT. Encoded protein: CASSRGGYNEKLFF.

The chain carries TRBV11-2 and TRBJ2-2; D is uncertain. The CDR3 contains 14 residues. In germline, CDR1 is SGHAT, CDR2 FQNNGV. V lost 2 bases to trimming and J lost 3 bases, with 7 bases between them. The CDR3 DNA is TGTGCCAGCAGCTTATGGTGGGACACCGGGGAGCTGTTTTTT. Its protein is CASSLWWDTGELFF.

V is TRBV6-1 and J is TRBJ2-7; 7 bases match TRBD1. Germline lookup yields CDR1 MNHNS and CDR2 SASEGT. V was clipped by 5 bases and J by 2 bases; unmatched bases: 6. CDR3 size: 14 residues. The CDR3 is CASSLRTGAYEQYF. In DNA, the CDR3 is TGTGCCAGCAGTCTCAGGACAGGAGCCTACGAGCAGTACTTC.

The chain has TRBV28 and TRBJ2-1, with TRBD2 matching 7 bases. CDR1 is MDHEN and CDR2 is SYDVKM in the germline V gene. The V and J ends lost 7 bases and 0 bases, in that order; junction bases with no gene match: 6. The CDR3 totals 15 residues. The CDR3 loop reads CASTTTGGSYNEQFF. The CDR3 DNA follows: TGTGCCAGCACCACGACGGGGGGCTCCTACAATGAGCAGTTCTTC. The full variable domain, in which reference TRBV28 and TRBJ2-1 provide the parts outside the CDR3, is DVKVTQSSRYLVKRTGEKVFLECVQDMDHENMFWYRQDPGLGLRLIYFSYDVKMKEKGDIPEGYSVSREKKERFSLILESASTNQTSMYLCASTTTGGSYNEQFFGPGTRLTVL.

V is TRBV2 and J is TRBJ1-5; D not resolved. Germline assignment: CDR1 SNHLY and CDR2 FYNNEI. The CDR3 spans 12 residues. Trimming shortened V by 8 bases and J by 7 bases, and 12 bases separated the two germline ends. CDR3 bases: TGTGCCAGCCGAGGAGGGAACCAGCCCCAGCATTTT. This translates into CASRGGNQPQHF.

This chain connects TRBV28 to TRBJ2-5, with 8 nucleotides matching TRBD1. The CDR3 contains 16 residues. In germline, CDR1 is MDHEN, CDR2 SYDVKM. The junction had 15 bases not matched to a gene; V was cut back by 7 bases and J by 5 bases. The CDR3 sequence: CASTPPTQGAGETQYF. Here the CDR3 DNA reads TGTGCCAGCACCCCACCAACCCAGGGGGCTGGGGAGACCCAGTACTTC.

This chain connects TRBV19 to TRBJ2-7, with D possibly being TRBD2 (7 bases). Per germline, CDR1 LNHDA and CDR2 SQIVND (reference sequence). The CDR3 spans 14 residues. Trimming took 3 bases from V and 4 from J, leaving 13 bases between them. The CDR3 loop reads CASSILGGQYEQYF. CDR3 sequence (DNA): TGTGCCAGTAGTATCCTCGGGGGGCAGTACGAGCAGTACTTC.

The V and J genes are TRBV4-3 and TRBJ1-3; D remains unclear. The CDR3 loop spans 12 amino acids. Germline V gene sequence: CDR1 LGHNA, CDR2 YSLEER. The germline V and J ends were trimmed by 1 base and 4 bases, with 2 bases remaining between them. CDR3 sequence reads: CASSQGGNTIYF. The CDR3 nucleotides are TGCGCCAGCAGCCAAGGCGGAAACACCATATATTTT.

In its sample, this clone was seen once. This sequence joins TRBV2 and TRBJ1-1; D is unclear. The ends were cut back, 3 bases at V and 4 bases at J, with 6 bases in the middle. This CDR3 is built from 12 residues. Germline V CDR1 and CDR2: SNHLY, FYNNEI. In nucleotides, the CDR3 is TGTGCCAGCAGTGAGCAAAGCACTGAAGCTTTCTTT. It encodes CASSEQSTEAFF. Full variable domain (outside the CDR3, taken from reference TRBV2 and TRBJ1-1): EPEVTQTPSHQVTQMGQEVILRCVPISNHLYFYWYRQILGQKVEFLVSFYNNEISEKSEIFDDQFSVERPDGSNFTLKIRSTKLEDSAMYFCASSEQSTEAFFGQGTRLTVV.

The chain couples TRBV2 to TRBJ1-5; no definite D call. Trimming stripped 6 bases from V and 0 bases from J, with 3 bases between. The CDR3 is 12 amino acids. Germline CDR1 reads SNHLY; CDR2 reads FYNNEI. CDR3 nucleotides: TGTGCCAGCAGCCATAGCAATCAGCCCCAGCATTTT. Its translation is CASSHSNQPQHF.

Comments on this clone: An end of the junction differs from the germline gene, which may be a read error. V usage is TRBV27 and J usage is TRBJ2-5; D ambiguous. CDR1 MNHEY and CDR2 SMNVEV come from the germline V gene (reference sequence). This CDR3 is 13 amino acids long. The CDR3, as DNA: TGTGCCAGCAGTTTCAAATACCAAGGGACCCAGTACTTC. As protein: CASSFKYQGTQYF.

In the case of this clone: One end of the junction varies from germline; a read error may be responsible. Distinct nucleotide sequences in the sample also encode this CDR3. The chain recombines TRBV7-2 with TRBJ2-7; possible D gene TRBD2, 6 bases. The CDR3 runs to 15 residues. Germline lookup yields CDR1 SGHTA and CDR2 FQGNSA. This chain's CDR3 is CASSFGAGDSYEQYF. The CDR3 coding sequence is TGTGCCAGCAGCTTTGGGGCCGGGGACTCCTACGAGCAGTACTTT.

V and J are TRBV7-3 and TRBJ2-7; 9 nucleotides align to TRBD1. J was trimmed by 3 bases and V by 5 bases; bases with no gene match: 2. This CDR3 spans 13 amino acids. The V gene's germline CDR1 is SGHTA and CDR2 FQGTGA. The CDR3 bases are TGTGCCAGCAGCACGGGACAGGGCTACGAGCAGTACTTC. It yields the protein CASSTGQGYEQYF.

The V gene is TRBV5-4, the J gene TRBJ1-3; 8 positions match TRBD1. Germline CDR1 SGHNT, CDR2 YYREEE (reference sequence). V was clipped by 0 bases and J by 0 bases; unmatched bases: 8. The CDR3 sequence is 18 residues long. The chain's CDR3 is CASSLGGGQGVSGNTIYF. The CDR3 bases are TGTGCCAGCAGCTTGGGCGGAGGACAGGGCGTCTCTGGAAACACCATATATTTT.

This clone showed up many times. J is TRBJ2-5 and V is TRBV6-4; weak D call: TRBD2 (5 bases). The J call is in doubt because the DNA end fits TRBJ2-7 better. This CDR3 has 15 residues. Germline V gene sequence: CDR1 MRHNA, CDR2 SNTAGT. The chain's CDR3 is CASSEEAGEGNEQYF. As DNA, the CDR3 is TGTGCCAGCAGTGAGGAGGCCGGAGAGGGAAACGAGCAGTACTTC.

V gene TRBV2 combines with J gene TRBJ2-2; 7 bases fit TRBD2. Germline assignment: CDR1 SNHLY and CDR2 FYNNEI. This CDR3 is 15 amino acids long. The V segment lost 8 bases and the J segment 3 bases; nucleotides outside the gene matches: 9. CDR3 sequence: CASGVVGGDTGELFF. CDR3 bases: TGTGCCAGCGGAGTGGTTGGGGGGGACACCGGGGAGCTGTTTTTT.

V usage is TRBV29-1 and J usage is TRBJ2-7; D is undetermined. CDR3 length: 13 amino acids. V was shortened by 4 bases and J by 3 bases, with 13 bases between the two germline ends. The V gene's germline CDR1 is SQVTM and CDR2 ANQGSEA. The CDR3 is CSVGTGRNYEQYF. As DNA, the CDR3 is TGCAGCGTTGGGACCGGACGGAACTACGAGCAGTACTTC.

This chain connects TRBV28 to TRBJ1-3, with D possibly TRBD1 on 5 matching bases. The CDR3 is 16 amino acids. V lost 5 bases, J lost 2 bases, and 16 bases lay in between. In germline, CDR1 is MDHEN, CDR2 SYDVKM. The CDR3 reads CASSGGSAETGNTIYF. As DNA, the CDR3 is TGTGCCAGCAGTGGGGGGTCAGCAGAAACTGGAAACACCATATATTTT.

The rearrangement uses TRBV7-2 and TRBJ2-3; possible D gene TRBD2, 5 bases. The CDR3 covers 16 residues. CDR1 is SGHTA and CDR2 is FQGNSA in the germline V gene. V was shortened by 4 bases and J by 0 bases, with 14 bases between the two germline ends. CDR3 loop: CASSSPQRASTDTQYF. The CDR3, as DNA: TGTGCCAGCAGCTCGCCCCAGAGGGCTAGCACAGATACGCAGTATTTT.